This T cell receptor (beta chain) was identified during a study of Ad26.COV2.S vaccination and SARS-CoV-2 variants. CDR3 length: 13 amino acids. The junction had 4 bases not matched to a gene; V was cut back by 8 bases and J by 4 bases. The germline CDR1 and CDR2 sequences are LNHDA and SQIVND (reference sequence). Measured with immunoSEQ multiplex PCR; TCRdb has only the in-frame clones, and not every one. This table has some 350,000 clones, about 91% appearing once. This chain links TRBV19 with TRBJ1-5, with 8 bases that match TRBD1. This TCR was sampled from a human donor who had recovered from COVID-19. The starting material was peripheral blood, obtained after recovery from COVID-19. CDR3 amino acids: CASRGQGNQPQHF. The CDR3 DNA is TGTGCCAGTCGTGGACAGGGTAATCAGCCCCAGCATTTT. The full variable domain, rest sourced from reference TRBV19 and TRBJ1-5, is DGGITQSPKYLFRKEGQNVTLSCEQNLNHDAMYWYRQDPGQGLRLIYYSQIVNDFQKGDIAEGYSVSREKKESFPLTVTSAQKNPTAFYLCASRGQGNQPQHFGDGTRLSIL.